This entry features one TCR beta chain sequence. The record originates from a study of blood T cell repertoires in COVID-19. Assay used: immunoSEQ multiplex PCR; TCRdb lists only in-frame clones, some missing. The table has tens of thousands of clones, over 80% seen once; the top ten hold approximately 5%. Trimming cost V 0 bases and J 2 bases; bases outside gene matches: 3. This CDR3 has 15 residues. The germline gives CDR1 MRHNA, CDR2 SNTAGT. What was sequenced was peripheral blood. The receptor's source is a man aged 50-59 years with active COVID-19. The genes are TRBV6-4 and TRBJ2-7; TRBD2 matches 8 bases. The CDR3, as DNA: TGTGCCAGCAGTGACTCGGGAGCGGGGGCCTACGAGCAGTACTTC. This encodes CASSDSGAGAYEQYF.